This TCR beta chain derives from a study of blood T cell repertoires in COVID-19. The wider study: Sites in the United States, Italy and Spain provided acute and convalescent COVID-19 samples.

In the authors' workflow: Cell counts per sample came from amplifying reference gene primers. The assay was immunoSEQ multiplex PCR, and TCRdb's table has in-frame clones only and misses some. That table is the source of V, J and clone size, and D and trimming were worked out from the DNA. The table includes approximately 280,000 clones, roughly 85% detected once. Germline lookup yields CDR1 SEHNR and CDR2 FQNEAQ (reference sequence). The CDR3 is made up of 18 amino acids. The ends lost 2 bases at V and 1 base at J; junction bases unmatched: 10. Sequencing was done on a sample of peripheral blood. The sequence derives from a man aged 50-59 years with active or convalescent COVID-19. This rearrangement joins TRBV7-9 to TRBJ2-3; 9 positions agree with TRBD1. CDR3 amino acids: CASSLRLGQGKRTDTQYF. DNA of the CDR3: TGTGCCAGCAGCTTAAGATTGGGACAGGGCAAACGCACAGATACGCAGTATTTT.